The TCR beta chain under discussion was sequenced for a study of beta chain features in type 1 diabetes. Points from the study as a whole: TCRB CDR3 length was moderately but significantly reduced in all four CD4+ subsets of Type 1 diabetes patients. Individuals with type 1 diabetes displayed fewer insertions and more deletions at VDJ junctions. For cells with high TCR expression, cDNA sequencing could yield over-representation.

Stem cell-like memory, regulatory, central memory and naive CD4+ cells were sorted via CD45RO/CCR7/CD25/CD127/CD95/CD27. Over 98% purity was reached by all sorted populations. CDR1 and CDR2 from the germline V gene are LGHNA and YSLEER. The CDR3 is made up of 14 amino acids. V lost 8 bases and J 0 bases, leaving 10 bases between the germline ends. The whole isolated RNA underwent reverse transcription, so sequencing captured expressed TCRB transcripts. The assay was immunoSEQ multiplex PCR, and TCRdb's table has in-frame clones only and misses some. The profile shows about 160,000 clones, just over 8% of them singletons. This clone was observed a handful of times. What it binds is not known.

This sequence joins TRBV4-3 and TRBJ2-2; tentatively, D is TRBD1 (5 bases). This receptor was taken from a woman aged 18-29 years with type 1 diabetes. Specimen: central memory CD4+ T cells from blood. The CDR3 bases are TGCGCCAGCGCCAGACAGACGAACACCGGGGAGCTGTTTTTT. This encodes CASARQTNTGELFF.